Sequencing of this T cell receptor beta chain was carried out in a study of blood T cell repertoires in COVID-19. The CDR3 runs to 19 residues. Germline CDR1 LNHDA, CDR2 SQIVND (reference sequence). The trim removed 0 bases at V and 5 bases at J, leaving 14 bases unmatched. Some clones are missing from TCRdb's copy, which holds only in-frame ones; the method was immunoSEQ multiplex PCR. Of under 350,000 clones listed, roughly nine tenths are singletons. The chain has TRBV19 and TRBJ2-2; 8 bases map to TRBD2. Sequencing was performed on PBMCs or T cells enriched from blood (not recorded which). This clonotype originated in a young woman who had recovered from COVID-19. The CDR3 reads CASSIDRTSRGGRTGELFF. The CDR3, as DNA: TGTGCCAGTAGTATAGATCGGACTAGCAGGGGTGGACGAACCGGGGAGCTGTTTTTT.